The T cell receptor (beta chain) under discussion was sequenced for a study of T cell repertoires in cytomegalovirus infection. Study-level findings and limits: HLA-C-restricted TCR beta clonotypes specific for CMV led the ex vivo response. Cumulative public TCR beta family frequency identified carriers of CMV plus the relevant HLA.

The CDR3 is 14 amino acids. Looked up from germline, CDR1 is ENHRY and CDR2 is SYGVKD. Trimming removed 8 bases from V and 3 bases from J, with 17 bases in between. There are many counts of this clonotype. The antigen is unknown. TCRdb re-derived calls from the reads in MiXCR, one entry per CDR3 protein. The table lists some 390,000 distinct CDR3 sequences, over 15% of them singletons. This receptor was obtained from a human donor in good health (CMV status not recorded). Some clones in this sample may be carry-over from other donors' samples. The sample taken for sequencing was PBMCs. This sequence joins TRBV10-3 and TRBJ2-7; D not resolved. CDR3 amino acids: CAIAGPEDNYEQYF. DNA for the CDR3: TGTGCCATCGCCGGGCCCGAAGATAACTACGAGCAGTACTTC.